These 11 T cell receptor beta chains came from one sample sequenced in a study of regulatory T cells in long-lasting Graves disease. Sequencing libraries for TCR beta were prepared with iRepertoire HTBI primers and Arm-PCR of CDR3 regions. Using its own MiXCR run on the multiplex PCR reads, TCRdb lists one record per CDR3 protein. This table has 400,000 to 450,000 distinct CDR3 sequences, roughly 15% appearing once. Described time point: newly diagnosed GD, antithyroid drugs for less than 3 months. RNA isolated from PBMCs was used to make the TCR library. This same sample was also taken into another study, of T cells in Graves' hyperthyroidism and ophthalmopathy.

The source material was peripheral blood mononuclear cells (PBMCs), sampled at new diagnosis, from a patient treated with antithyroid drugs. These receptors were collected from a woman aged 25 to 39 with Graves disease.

The chain's CDR3 is CSASVQGENTGELFF. The CDR3 nucleotides read TGCAGTGCTAGTGTGCAGGGGGAGAACACCGGGGAGCTGTTTTTT. The genes are TRBV20-1 and TRBJ2-2; 7 bases line up with TRBD1. CDR1 and CDR2 (germline): DFQATT, SNEGSKA (reference sequence). The trim removed 3 bases at V and 1 base at J, leaving 5 bases unmatched. CDR3 length: 15 amino acids.

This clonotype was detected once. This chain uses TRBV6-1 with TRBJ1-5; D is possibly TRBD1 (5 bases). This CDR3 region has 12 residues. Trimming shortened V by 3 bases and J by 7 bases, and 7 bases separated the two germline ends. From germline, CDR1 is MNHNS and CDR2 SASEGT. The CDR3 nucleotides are TGTGCCAGCAGTGAGTGGGACCAGCCCCAGCATTTT. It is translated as CASSEWDQPQHF.

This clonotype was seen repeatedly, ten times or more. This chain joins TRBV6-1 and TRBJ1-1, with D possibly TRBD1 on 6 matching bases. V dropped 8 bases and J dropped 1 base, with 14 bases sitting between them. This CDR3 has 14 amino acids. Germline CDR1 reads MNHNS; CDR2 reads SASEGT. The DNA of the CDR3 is TGTGCCAGCGGCGTCAGGGGCGGGAACACTGAAGCTTTCTTT. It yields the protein CASGVRGGNTEAFF.

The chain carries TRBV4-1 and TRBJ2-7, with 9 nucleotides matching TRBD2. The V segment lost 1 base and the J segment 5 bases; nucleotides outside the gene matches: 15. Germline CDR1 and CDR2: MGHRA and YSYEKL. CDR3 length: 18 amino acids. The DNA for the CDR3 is TGCGCCAGCAGCCAAGGCGGGGGGCTAGCGGGGAGCCGGCACGAGCAGTACTTC. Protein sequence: CASSQGGGLAGSRHEQYF.

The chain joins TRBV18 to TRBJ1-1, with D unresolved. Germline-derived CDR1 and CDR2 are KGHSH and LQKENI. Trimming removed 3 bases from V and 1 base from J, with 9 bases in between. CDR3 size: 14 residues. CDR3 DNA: TGTGCCAGCTCACCTCTGAAACAGAACACTGAAGCTTTCTTT. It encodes CASSPLKQNTEAFF. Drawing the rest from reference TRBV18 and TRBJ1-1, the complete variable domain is NAGVMQNPRHLVRRRGQEARLRCSPMKGHSHVYWYRQLPEEGLKFMVYLQKENIIDESGMPKERFSAEFPKEGPSILRIQQVVRGDSAAYFCASSPLKQNTEAFFGQGTRLTVV.

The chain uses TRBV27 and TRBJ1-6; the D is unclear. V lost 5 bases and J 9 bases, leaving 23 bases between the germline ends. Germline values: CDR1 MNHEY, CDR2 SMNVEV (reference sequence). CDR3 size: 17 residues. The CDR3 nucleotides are TGTGCCAGCAGTCCACTGGCAGGCTTTTACGTCAGTTCACCCCTCCACTTT. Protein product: CASSPLAGFYVSSPLHF.

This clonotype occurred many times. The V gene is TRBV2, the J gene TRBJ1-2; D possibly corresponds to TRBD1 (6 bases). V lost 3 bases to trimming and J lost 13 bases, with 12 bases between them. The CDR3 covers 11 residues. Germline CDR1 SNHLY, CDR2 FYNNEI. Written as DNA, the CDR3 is TGTGCCAGCAGTGAGAGGGGGTGGTTCACCTTC. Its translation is CASSERGWFTF.

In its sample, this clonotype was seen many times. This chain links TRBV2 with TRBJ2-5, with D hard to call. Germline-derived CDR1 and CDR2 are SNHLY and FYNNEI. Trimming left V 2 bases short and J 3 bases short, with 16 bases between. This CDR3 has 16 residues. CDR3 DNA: TGTGCCAGCAGTGAATGGGTGACGGCAAGAGAAGAGACCCAGTACTTC. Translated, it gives CASSEWVTAREETQYF.

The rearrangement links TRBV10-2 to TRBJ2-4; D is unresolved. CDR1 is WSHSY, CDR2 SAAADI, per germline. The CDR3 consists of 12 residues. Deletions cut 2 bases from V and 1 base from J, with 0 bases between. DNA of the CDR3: TGCGCCAGCAGTGAGGCCAAAAACATTCAGTACTTC. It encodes CASSEAKNIQYF.

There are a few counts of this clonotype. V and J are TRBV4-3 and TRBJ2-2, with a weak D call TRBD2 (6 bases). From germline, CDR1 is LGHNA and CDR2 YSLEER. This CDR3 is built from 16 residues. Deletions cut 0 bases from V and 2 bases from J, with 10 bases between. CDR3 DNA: TGCGCCAGCAGCCAAGATCCCGGGACTAACACCGGGGAGCTGTTTTTT. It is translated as CASSQDPGTNTGELFF.

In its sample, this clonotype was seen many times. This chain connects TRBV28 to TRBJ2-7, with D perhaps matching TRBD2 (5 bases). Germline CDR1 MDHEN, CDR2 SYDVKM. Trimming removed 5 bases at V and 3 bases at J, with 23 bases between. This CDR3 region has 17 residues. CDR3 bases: TGTGCCAGCAGTCCACTCCACTACCTTAGCGCGAACTACGAGCAGTACTTC. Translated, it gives CASSPLHYLSANYEQYF.